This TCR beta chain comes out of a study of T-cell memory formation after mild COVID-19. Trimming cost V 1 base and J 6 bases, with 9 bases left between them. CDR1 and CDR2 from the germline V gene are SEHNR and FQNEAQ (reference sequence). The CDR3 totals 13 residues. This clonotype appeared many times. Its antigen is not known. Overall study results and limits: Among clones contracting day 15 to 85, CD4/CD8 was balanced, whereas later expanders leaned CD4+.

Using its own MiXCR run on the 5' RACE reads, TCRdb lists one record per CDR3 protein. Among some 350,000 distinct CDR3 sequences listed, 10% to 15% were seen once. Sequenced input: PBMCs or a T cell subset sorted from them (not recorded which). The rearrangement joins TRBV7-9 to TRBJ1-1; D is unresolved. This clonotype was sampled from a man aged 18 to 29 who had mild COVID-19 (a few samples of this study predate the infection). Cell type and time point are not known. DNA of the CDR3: TGTGCCAGCAGCTTAGATGGAGGTGCTGAAGCTTTCTTT. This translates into CASSLDGGAEAFF. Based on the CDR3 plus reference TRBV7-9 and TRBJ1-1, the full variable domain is DTGVSQNPRHKITKRGQNVTFRCDPISEHNRLYWYRQTLGQGPEFLTYFQNEAQLEKSRLLSDRFSAERPKGSFSTLEIQRTEQGDSAMYLCASSLDGGAEAFFGQGTRLTVV.